These 16 T cell receptor beta chains share one sample of origin, sequenced in a study of blood T cell repertoires in COVID-19. Some clones are missing from TCRdb's copy, which holds only in-frame ones; the method was immunoSEQ multiplex PCR. The table records 110,000 to 150,000 clones, more than 65% of them present only once. Sequences were obtained from peripheral blood. These receptors all come from a man in his 60s with active or convalescent COVID-19.

This chain uses TRBV7-9 with TRBJ2-2; D gene uncertain. CDR1 and CDR2 from the germline V gene are SEHNR and FQNEAQ (reference sequence). This CDR3 has 15 amino acids. Trimming left V 1 base short and J 6 bases short, with 12 bases between. The DNA for the CDR3 is TGTGCCAGCAGCTTAGATCTCCTTCACTCCGGGGAGCTGTTTTTT. It specifies CASSLDLLHSGELFF.

The gene calls are TRBV13 and TRBJ1-1; the D is unclear. The CDR3 loop spans 13 amino acids. Trimming removed 3 bases from V and 1 base from J, with 6 bases in between. CDR1 and CDR2 from the germline V gene are PRHDT and FYEKMQ (reference sequence). This chain's CDR3 is CASSLWRNTEAFF. The CDR3 bases are TGTGCCAGCAGCTTGTGGAGGAACACTGAAGCTTTCTTT.

The chain couples TRBV11-2 to TRBJ1-2; TRBD1 agrees at 10 bases. The germline CDR1 and CDR2 sequences are SGHAT and FQNNGV. This CDR3 is built from 16 residues. The V segment lost 1 base and the J segment 5 bases; nucleotides outside the gene matches: 7. CDR3 bases: TGTGCCAGCAGCTTAGGTCTGGGACAGGGGAGATATGGCTACACCTTC. Residues: CASSLGLGQGRYGYTF.

The chain links TRBV24-1 to TRBJ2-1; 10 positions match TRBD1. The V gene's germline CDR1 is KGHDR and CDR2 SFDVKD. V lost 4 bases and J lost 0; bases outside the gene matches: 11. This CDR3 has 19 residues. The CDR3: CATSDSGTGESSSYNEQFF. Written as DNA, the CDR3 is TGTGCCACCAGTGACTCCGGGACAGGGGAATCCAGCTCCTACAATGAGCAGTTCTTC.

This chain links TRBV7-8 with TRBJ2-1; 10 bases agree with TRBD2. Trimming cost V 5 bases and J 3 bases; bases outside gene matches: 13. The CDR3 has 18 residues. Germline CDR1 SGHVS, CDR2 FQNEAQ. The CDR3 sequence is CASSPSGRAGRVYNEQFF. The CDR3, as DNA: TGTGCCAGCAGCCCAAGCGGGAGGGCCGGTAGGGTCTACAATGAGCAGTTCTTC.

V is TRBV11-3 and J is TRBJ2-7; D unclear. V lost 1 base to trimming and J lost 6 bases, with 10 bases between them. CDR3 size: 13 residues. CDR1 and CDR2 from the germline V gene are SGHNT and YENEEA. The CDR3 DNA reads as TGTGCCAGCAGCTTAGTCTCGGTAAGCGAGCAGTACTTC. This sequence encodes CASSLVSVSEQYF.

The chain combines TRBV4-1 with TRBJ2-5, with a possible D match to TRBD2 (6 bases). The CDR3 has 17 amino acids. Germline CDR1 is MGHRA and CDR2 is YSYEKL. V was pared by 0 bases and J by 4 bases, with 18 bases between. The chain's CDR3 is CASSQDKAHGGAETQYF. The CDR3 nucleotides read TGCGCCAGCAGCCAAGATAAGGCACACGGAGGGGCAGAGACCCAGTACTTC.

This chain connects TRBV5-1 to TRBJ2-3; D gene ambiguous. Germline CDR1 SGHRS, CDR2 YFSETQ. V lost 6 bases and J lost 5, with 10 bases in between. The CDR3 spans 12 residues. CDR3 residues: CASTPTGDTQYF. The CDR3 nucleotides are TGCGCCAGCACCCCGACGGGAGATACGCAGTATTTT.

The V call is TRBV11-2, the J call TRBJ2-5; D perhaps matches TRBD2 (7 bases). Germline assignment: CDR1 SGHAT and CDR2 FQNNGV. The CDR3 has 14 amino acids. The V end lost 6 bases, the J end lost 4 bases, and 15 bases lay between the germline ends. The CDR3: CASRGMRGRETQYF. CDR3 DNA sequence: TGTGCCAGCAGGGGCATGCGGGGGCGAGAGACCCAGTACTTC.

The rearrangement joins TRBV30 to TRBJ2-3; 10 bases are a match to TRBD2. After removal of 3 bases from V and 3 bases from J, the junction contained 3 bases not matched to a gene. Germline V gene data show CDR1 as GTSNPN and CDR2 as SVGIG (reference sequence). The CDR3 runs 14 residues. As DNA, the CDR3 is TGTGCCTGGAGGATAGCGGGAGGAACAGATACGCAGTATTTT. It specifies CAWRIAGGTDTQYF.

The rearrangement joins TRBV7-6 to TRBJ2-1, with D perhaps matching TRBD1 (5 bases). The germline V gene encodes CDR1 SGHVS and CDR2 FNYEAQ. The CDR3 is 15 amino acids. V lost 6 bases to trimming and J lost 2 bases, with 14 bases between them. The CDR3 loop is CASSRDDRPYNEQFF. CDR3 in DNA: TGTGCCAGCAGTCGAGACGACAGACCCTACAATGAGCAGTTCTTC.

The V gene is TRBV5-6, the J gene TRBJ2-1, with 11 bases lining up with TRBD2. The germline gives CDR1 SGHDT, CDR2 YYEEEE. The CDR3 is 16 amino acids. V trimming: 4 bases; J trimming: 4 bases; junction bases outside the gene matches: 7. CDR3 sequence: CASSAPGLADYNEQFF. CDR3 DNA: TGTGCCAGCAGCGCGCCGGGACTAGCGGATTACAATGAGCAGTTCTTC. Supplemented by reference TRBV5-6 and TRBJ2-1, the full variable domain reads DAGVTQSPTHLIKTRGQQVTLRCSPKSGHDTVSWYQQALGQGPQFIFQYYEEEERQRGNFPDRFSGHQFPNYSSELNVNALLLGDSALYLCASSAPGLADYNEQFFGPGTRLTVL.

The chain joins TRBV4-1 to TRBJ2-7; D remains ambiguous. CDR1 and CDR2 from the germline V gene are MGHRA and YSYEKL. Between the trimmed V and J ends, which lost 4 bases and 6 bases, there was a span of 10 bases. This CDR3 has 12 amino acids. CDR3 amino acids: CASSPSSGEQYF. The CDR3 DNA reads TGCGCCAGCAGCCCCTCATCGGGCGAGCAGTACTTC.

V usage is TRBV7-9 and J usage is TRBJ1-2; possible D gene TRBD1, 5 bases. This CDR3 contains 14 residues. Looked up from germline, CDR1 is SEHNR and CDR2 is FQNEAQ (reference sequence). Trimming removed 5 bases at V and 3 bases at J, with 13 bases between. CDR3 protein: CASSEETVYYGYTF. DNA for the CDR3: TGTGCCAGCAGCGAGGAGACAGTTTACTATGGCTACACCTTC.

The CDR3 sequence is CASSPLSGGPRDTQYF. The CDR3, as DNA: TGTGCCAGCAGCCCCCTCTCGGGAGGGCCTAGAGATACGCAGTATTTT. The chain carries TRBV7-9 and TRBJ2-3; 8 positions agree with TRBD2. The germline gives CDR1 SEHNR, CDR2 FQNEAQ (reference sequence). The CDR3 totals 16 residues. J was trimmed by 5 bases and V by 5 bases; bases with no gene match: 12.

The chain couples TRBV27 to TRBJ1-5; D is uncertain. The CDR3 is 15 residues long. Germline CDR1 is MNHEY and CDR2 is SMNVEV (reference sequence). V gave up 2 bases and J gave up 0 bases, with 8 bases separating them. CDR3 protein: CASSLGPFSNQPQHF. CDR3 bases: TGTGCCAGCAGTTTAGGGCCTTTTAGCAATCAGCCCCAGCATTTT.